The 16 T cell receptor beta chains listed next were all sequenced from one sample in a study of Graves' ophthalmopathy and Graves' hyperthyroidism. Amplification of TCR beta CDR3 regions used RNA transcripts. First-round RT-PCR with HTBI primers preceded a second-round multiplex PCR. TCRdb itself ran the multiplex PCR reads through MiXCR, one entry per CDR3 protein. The table has hundreds of thousands of distinct CDR3 sequences, roughly 20% seen once. Sequencing was carried out using peripheral blood. All receptors come from a woman between 18 and 29 years old with stable Graves' hyperthyroidism. Some clones in this sample may be carry-over from other donors' samples.

A note on this clonotype: Being one base from a much bigger clone, this may be a read error. The CDR3 nucleotides are TGTGCCAGCGCAGAGGATAGCAATCAGCCCCAGCATTTT. This encodes CASAEDSNQPQHF. J is TRBJ1-5 and V is TRBV2; D remains unclear. The CDR3 totals 13 residues. Deletions cut 8 bases from V and 0 bases from J, with 8 bases between. CDR1 SNHLY and CDR2 FYNNEI come from the germline V gene.

This clonotype was detected ten times or more. The rearrangement uses TRBV6-5 and TRBJ1-2; unclear D gene. Trimming took 4 bases from V and 4 from J, leaving 13 bases between them. Per germline, CDR1 MNHEY and CDR2 SVGAGI. The CDR3 totals 14 residues. CDR3 in amino acids: CASSLADPRYGYTF. CDR3 nucleotide sequence: TGTGCCAGCAGTTTGGCAGATCCACGCTATGGCTACACCTTC.

This clonotype was picked up a small number of times. The chain links TRBV11-2 to TRBJ1-2; a possible D gene is TRBD1 (5 bases). The V gene lost 3 bases and the J gene lost 7 bases, with 12 bases spanning the gap. Germline lookup yields CDR1 SGHAT and CDR2 FQNNGV. This CDR3 region has 13 residues. CDR3 DNA sequence: TGTGCCAGCAGCTTGACAGTCTTTGGTGGCTACACCTTC. Its protein is CASSLTVFGGYTF.

This clonotype occurred many times. CDR3 region: CASSSPLSTEAFF. CDR3 nucleotides: TGTGCCAGCAGCTCCCCCCTCAGCACTGAAGCTTTCTTT. The chain combines TRBV7-9 with TRBJ1-1, with unresolved D. This CDR3 has 13 amino acids. V was trimmed by 4 bases and J by 4 bases, leaving 10 bases between them. Germline values: CDR1 SEHNR, CDR2 FQNEAQ (reference sequence).

V usage is TRBV12-3 or TRBV12-4 and J usage is TRBJ1-2, with D tentatively TRBD1 (5 bases). This CDR3 has 15 amino acids. Trimming left V 3 bases short and J 5 bases short, with 16 bases between. CDR3: CASSLSRVVDYGYTF. Written as DNA, the CDR3 is TGTGCCAGCAGTTTGTCCAGGGTAGTTGATTATGGCTACACCTTC.

This chain links TRBV20-1 with TRBJ1-5; D possibly corresponds to TRBD1 (5 bases). This CDR3 region has 15 residues. Between the trimmed V and J ends, which lost 5 bases and 0 bases, there was a span of 14 bases. Per the germline V gene, CDR1 is DFQATT and CDR2 is SNEGSKA (reference sequence). CDR3 amino acids: CSAGGGELSNQPQHF. The CDR3 coding sequence is TGCAGTGCTGGCGGGGGGGAACTTAGCAATCAGCCCCAGCATTTT.

In its sample, this clonotype was seen a few times. V usage is TRBV12-3 or TRBV12-4 and J usage is TRBJ1-5; TRBD1 is a possible D gene (5 bases). V dropped 7 bases and J dropped 5 bases, with 9 bases sitting between them. The CDR3 length is 12 residues. The CDR3 sequence is CASTVGDQPQHF. DNA for the CDR3: TGTGCCAGCACGGTAGGGGATCAGCCCCAGCATTTT.

V and J are TRBV3-1 and TRBJ2-7; a weak D match, TRBD2 (5 bases). Trimming removed 0 bases from V and 2 bases from J, with 11 bases in between. The CDR3 has 15 amino acids. From germline, CDR1 is LGHDT and CDR2 YNNKEL (reference sequence). The CDR3 nucleotides read TGTGCCAGCAGCCAAGACGATAGCGCAGCCTACGAGCAGTACTTC. Translated: CASSQDDSAAYEQYF.

This clonotype came up many times. V gene TRBV12-3 or TRBV12-4 combines with J gene TRBJ2-7, with D possibly being TRBD2 (6 bases). The CDR3 consists of 13 residues. Trimming took off 3 bases at V and 4 bases at J, with 10 bases between the two ends. The CDR3 is CASSFRLAYEQYF. The CDR3 bases are TGTGCCAGCAGTTTTCGGCTAGCGTACGAGCAGTACTTC.

This clonotype was counted many times. J is TRBJ2-7 and V is TRBV11-2; TRBD1 agrees at 10 bases. The CDR3 totals 16 residues. Germline CDR1 reads SGHAT; CDR2 reads FQNNGV. V shed 7 bases, J shed 1 base, and the junction held 10 bases outside the gene matches. The CDR3 nucleotides read TGTGCCAGCAAGGAGGGTGGACAGGGGGATTCCTACGAGCAGTACTTC. Translating gives CASKEGGQGDSYEQYF.

This clonotype occurred many times. This chain joins TRBV5-1 and TRBJ2-5, with D unresolved. Germline V gene data show CDR1 as SGHRS and CDR2 as YFSETQ. The CDR3 runs 15 residues. Trimming took 0 bases from V and 1 from J, leaving 10 bases between them. The CDR3 DNA is TGCGCCAGCAGCTTGGTTGGGGAATTCCAAGAGACCCAGTACTTC. Residues: CASSLVGEFQETQYF.

This clonotype was seen only once. V is TRBV30 and J is TRBJ1-6, with 9 bases lining up with TRBD1. The CDR3 loop spans 13 amino acids. Germline CDR1 GTSNPN, CDR2 SVGIG (reference sequence). V was pared by 7 bases and J by 8 bases, with 6 bases of the junction left unmatched. The CDR3 coding sequence is TGTGCCTTTTCGGACAGGGGTGATTCACCCCTCCACTTT. Amino acid sequence: CAFSDRGDSPLHF. The full variable domain, its missing parts supplied by reference TRBV30 and TRBJ1-6, is SQTIHQWPATLVQPVGSPLSLECTVEGTSNPNLYWYRQAAGRGLQLLFYSVGIGQISSEVPQNLSASRPQDRQFILSSKKLLLSDSGFYLCAFSDRGDSPLHFGNGTRLTVT.

The rearrangement joins TRBV9 to TRBJ1-1, with D unclear. This CDR3 spans 15 amino acids. V was cut by 0 bases and J by 1 base, with 10 bases left in between. The germline CDR1 and CDR2 sequences are SGDLS and YYNGEE. The CDR3 loop reads CASSVVGSANTEAFF. The CDR3 nucleotides read TGTGCCAGCAGCGTAGTAGGGTCAGCGAACACTGAAGCTTTCTTT.

This clonotype was seen at least ten times. The genes are TRBV6-5 and TRBJ2-6, with a tentative D call TRBD1 (6 bases). CDR3 size: 18 residues. Germline CDR1 reads MNHEY; CDR2 reads SVGAGI. Trimming cost V 5 bases and J 4 bases, with 21 bases left between them. CDR3 protein: CASSLTVAGVVGANVLTF. The CDR3 nucleotides are TGTGCCAGCAGTCTTACGGTGGCAGGGGTAGTGGGGGCCAACGTCCTGACTTTC.

This clonotype was seen only a few times. One junction end does not reproduce the germline sequence, and a read error may be involved. V gene TRBV2 combines with J gene TRBJ2-5; weak D call: TRBD1 (8 bases). CDR1 and CDR2 from the germline V gene are SNHLY and FYNNEI. This CDR3 spans 14 amino acids. In DNA form, the CDR3 reads TGTGCCAGCAGTACCCAGGGGGCGGGAGAGGCCCAGTACTTC. Protein product: CASSTQGAGEAQYF.

The V call is TRBV6-2 or TRBV6-3, the J call TRBJ1-2; tentatively, D is TRBD1 (5 bases). Germline assignment: CDR1 MNHEY and CDR2 SVGEGT. V was clipped by 9 bases and J by 0 bases, with 14 bases between them. The CDR3 runs to 14 residues. For the CDR3, the DNA is TGTGCCAGTAGGACTAGCAGGGCTAACTATGGCTACACCTTC. Residues: CASRTSRANYGYTF.